Listed below are T cell receptor beta chains from one sample, sequenced in a study of PD-L1 blockade in urothelial cancer. Measured with immunoSEQ multiplex PCR; TCRdb has only the in-frame clones, and not every one. The table has 80,000 to 100,000 clones, 82% seen once. The sequencing used PBMCs, collected around atezolizumab (anti-PD-L1) treatment. The receptors come from a man aged 70-80 years with urothelial cancer. CDR3s include the opening cysteine and the closing phenylalanine or tryptophan. Fields, in order: D gene, J gene, V gene, clone size, CDR3 DNA, CDR3 protein. A D gene is named only where the DNA matches it firmly. Clone size, where shown, is once, few, many, or a class for clones that have expanded.

d_call: NA; j_call: TRBJ2-2; v_call: TRBV7-3; clone_size: NA; cdr3_nt: TGTGCCAGCAGCAGGCAGGGTTACACCGGGGAGCTGTTTTTT; cdr3_aa: CASSRQGYTGELFF
d_call: TRBD1; j_call: TRBJ1-4; v_call: TRBV6-1; clone_size: few; cdr3_nt: TGTGCCAGCAGTGAGGGACAGGCAACTAATGAAAAACTGTTTTTT; cdr3_aa: CASSEGQATNEKLFF
d_call: TRBD1; j_call: TRBJ1-6; v_call: TRBV19; clone_size: NA; cdr3_nt: TGTGCCAGTAGCTCTACAGGGGGCGACAATTCACCCCTCCACTTT; cdr3_aa: CASSSTGGDNSPLHF
d_call: TRBD2; j_call: TRBJ2-3; v_call: TRBV6-1; clone_size: NA; cdr3_nt: TGTGCCAGCAGTGAAGGGGGAAGGACTAGCGGGAGGCGTTTGGACACAGATACGCAGTATTTT; cdr3_aa: CASSEGGRTSGRRLDTDTQYF
d_call: TRBD1; j_call: TRBJ1-4; v_call: TRBV4-1; clone_size: few; cdr3_nt: TGCGCCAGCAGCCAAGGAGGCAGGGGGCAGGAAAAACTGTTTTTT; cdr3_aa: CASSQGGRGQEKLFF
d_call: TRBD1; j_call: TRBJ1-2; v_call: TRBV5-4; clone_size: NA; cdr3_nt: TGTGCCAGCAGCTATGGGACAGGGGGCTTTGGCTACACCTTC; cdr3_aa: CASSYGTGGFGYTF
d_call: TRBD1; j_call: TRBJ1-4; v_call: TRBV19; clone_size: NA; cdr3_nt: TGTGCCAGTAGTAACCCAGGGGGAGAAAAACTGTTTTTT; cdr3_aa: CASSNPGGEKLFF
d_call: TRBD2; j_call: TRBJ2-3; v_call: TRBV6-4; clone_size: NA; cdr3_nt: TGTGCCAGCAGTACTAGCGGCACAGATACGCAGTATTTT; cdr3_aa: CASSTSGTDTQYF
d_call: TRBD2; j_call: TRBJ2-1; v_call: TRBV4-1; clone_size: NA; cdr3_nt: TGCGCCAGCAGCCAGTCAAAGGGACTAGCGGGGGGGCGGAGTGAGCAGTTCTTC; cdr3_aa: CASSQSKGLAGGRSEQFF
d_call: TRBD1; j_call: TRBJ1-1; v_call: TRBV6-5; clone_size: NA; cdr3_nt: TGTGCCAGTCGGACAGGAGAGGAGAACACTGAAGCTTTCTTT; cdr3_aa: CASRTGEENTEAFF
d_call: TRBD1; j_call: TRBJ2-1; v_call: TRBV11-2; clone_size: NA; cdr3_nt: TGTGCCAGCAGCACGGGACAGTCTGTCTACAATGAGCAGTTCTTC; cdr3_aa: CASSTGQSVYNEQFF
d_call: NA; j_call: TRBJ2-7; v_call: TRBV19; clone_size: once; cdr3_nt: TGTGCCAGTAGTCCCGGGACAAACTCCTACGAGCAGTACTTC; cdr3_aa: CASSPGTNSYEQYF
d_call: NA; j_call: TRBJ2-5; v_call: TRBV18; clone_size: NA; cdr3_nt: TGTGCCAGCTCTGGAGGCGCAGGCCGGATCCAAGAGACCCAGTACTTC; cdr3_aa: CASSGGAGRIQETQYF
d_call: TRBD2; j_call: TRBJ2-5; v_call: TRBV2; clone_size: NA; cdr3_nt: TGTGCCAGCAAGGGGACTAGCGGGACCCAAGAGACCCAGTACTTC; cdr3_aa: CASKGTSGTQETQYF
d_call: TRBD1; j_call: TRBJ2-3; v_call: TRBV6-5; clone_size: NA; cdr3_nt: TGTGCCAGCAGTGGGCGGACAGGCGGACTAGATACGCAGTATTTT; cdr3_aa: CASSGRTGGLDTQYF
d_call: TRBD1; j_call: TRBJ2-7; v_call: TRBV4-2; clone_size: many; cdr3_nt: TGTGCCAGCAGCCAGCAATCGGGACAGACCTCCTACGAGCAGTACTTC; cdr3_aa: CASSQQSGQTSYEQYF
d_call: TRBD2; j_call: TRBJ2-3; v_call: TRBV5-6; clone_size: NA; cdr3_nt: TGTGCCAGCAGCTTGCGCGGGAGCCAGAGCACAGATACGCAGTATTTT; cdr3_aa: CASSLRGSQSTDTQYF
d_call: NA; j_call: TRBJ2-1; v_call: TRBV10-3; clone_size: NA; cdr3_nt: TGTGCCATCAGTGAGAATACGGGGAAAATCTCCTACAATGAGCAGTTCTTC; cdr3_aa: CAISENTGKISYNEQFF
d_call: TRBD1; j_call: TRBJ1-1; v_call: TRBV5-4; clone_size: NA; cdr3_nt: TGTGCCAGCAGCTGGACAGGGGGCACTGAAGCTTTCTTT; cdr3_aa: CASSWTGGTEAFF
d_call: TRBD1; j_call: TRBJ1-6; v_call: TRBV7-9; clone_size: few; cdr3_nt: TGTGCCAGCAGCTTAGAGACAGGGGGGGATTCACCCCTCCACTTT; cdr3_aa: CASSLETGGDSPLHF
d_call: NA; j_call: TRBJ1-3; v_call: TRBV9; clone_size: NA; cdr3_nt: TGTGCCAGCGCGGGGAGCTCTGGAAACACCATATATTTT; cdr3_aa: CASAGSSGNTIYF
d_call: NA; j_call: TRBJ1-2; v_call: TRBV19; clone_size: NA; cdr3_nt: TGTGCCAGTAGTATGAGACAGTACGGCTACACCTTC; cdr3_aa: CASSMRQYGYTF
d_call: NA; j_call: TRBJ2-1; v_call: TRBV29-1; clone_size: NA; cdr3_nt: TGCAGCGTTGGGGGCGAACGGGAGCAGTTCTTC; cdr3_aa: CSVGGEREQFF
d_call: TRBD2; j_call: TRBJ2-1; v_call: TRBV7-2; clone_size: NA; cdr3_nt: TGTGCCAGCAGCAAACTAGCGGGGGGAAGGGATGAGCAGTTCTTC; cdr3_aa: CASSKLAGGRDEQFF
d_call: NA; j_call: TRBJ2-3; v_call: TRBV6-1; clone_size: NA; cdr3_nt: TGTGCCAGCAAGAGGACAGCAGATACGCAGTATTTT; cdr3_aa: CASKRTADTQYF
d_call: NA; j_call: TRBJ2-3; v_call: TRBV7-9; clone_size: NA; cdr3_nt: TGTGCCAGCAGCTTAAATAATGTGGCAGGTCTCACAGATACGCAGTATTTT; cdr3_aa: CASSLNNVAGLTDTQYF
d_call: TRBD2; j_call: TRBJ2-1; v_call: TRBV7-7; clone_size: many; cdr3_nt: TGTGCTAGCAGCTTCATAGCGGGCTCCAATGAGCAGTTCTTC; cdr3_aa: CASSFIAGSNEQFF
d_call: TRBD1; j_call: TRBJ1-1; v_call: TRBV19; clone_size: NA; cdr3_nt: TGTGCCAGTAGTATGATCAGGGGGTACACTGAAGCTTTCTTT; cdr3_aa: CASSMIRGYTEAFF
d_call: NA; j_call: TRBJ2-2; v_call: TRBV7-6; clone_size: NA; cdr3_nt: TGTGCCAGCAGTTTACTCACCGGGGAGCTGTTTTTT; cdr3_aa: CASSLLTGELFF
d_call: NA; j_call: TRBJ1-1; v_call: TRBV5-1; clone_size: NA; cdr3_nt: TGCGCCAGCAGCTTGTTGGGGGGGAACACTGAAGCTTTCTTT; cdr3_aa: CASSLLGGNTEAFF
d_call: NA; j_call: TRBJ2-2; v_call: TRBV5-1; clone_size: NA; cdr3_nt: TGCGCCAGCAGCTTGATCGCGGAGGGCGGGGAGCTGTTTTTT; cdr3_aa: CASSLIAEGGELFF
d_call: TRBD1; j_call: TRBJ1-4; v_call: TRBV4-3; clone_size: NA; cdr3_nt: TGCGCCAGCAGCCAAGATAGTGAACACGGGACAGGGCAGCAGGGAGAAAAACTGTTTTTT; cdr3_aa: CASSQDSEHGTGQQGEKLFF
d_call: NA; j_call: TRBJ1-2; v_call: TRBV2; clone_size: NA; cdr3_nt: TGTGCCAGCAGTGAAAACCGACAGTTAAATGGCTACACCTTC; cdr3_aa: CASSENRQLNGYTF
d_call: NA; j_call: TRBJ1-1; v_call: TRBV6-1; clone_size: few; cdr3_nt: TGTGCCAGCAGTGCGAGTGAGGCGGGCAAGACTGAAGCTTTCTTT; cdr3_aa: CASSASEAGKTEAFF
d_call: NA; j_call: TRBJ2-1; v_call: TRBV30; clone_size: NA; cdr3_nt: TGTGCCTGGAGTGTAGGGGGCTCCTACAATGAGCAGTTCTTC; cdr3_aa: CAWSVGGSYNEQFF
d_call: TRBD1; j_call: TRBJ1-1; v_call: TRBV10-3; clone_size: NA; cdr3_nt: TGTGCCATCAGCCCGGACAGGGCGAACACTGAAGCTTTCTTT; cdr3_aa: CAISPDRANTEAFF
d_call: TRBD1; j_call: TRBJ1-3; v_call: TRBV18; clone_size: once; cdr3_nt: TGTGCCAGCTCAACAGACAGGGTGGGAACTGGAAACACCATATATTTT; cdr3_aa: CASSTDRVGTGNTIYF
d_call: TRBD2; j_call: TRBJ2-1; v_call: TRBV29-1; clone_size: NA; cdr3_nt: TGCAGCGTTGAAGATCGTCGGGACTACTCCGTTTCGGATGAGCAGTTCTTC; cdr3_aa: CSVEDRRDYSVSDEQFF
d_call: NA; j_call: TRBJ2-1; v_call: TRBV7-2; clone_size: NA; cdr3_nt: TGTGCCAGCAGCGCACAGGGCAATGAGCAGTTCTTC; cdr3_aa: CASSAQGNEQFF
d_call: NA; j_call: TRBJ1-1; v_call: TRBV29-1; clone_size: once; cdr3_nt: TGCAGCGTAGAGGCGAACACTGAAGCTTTCTTT; cdr3_aa: CSVEANTEAFF
d_call: NA; j_call: TRBJ2-5; v_call: TRBV29-1; clone_size: NA; cdr3_nt: TGCAGCGTTGAAGTGCGGGGCGAGACCCAGTACTTC; cdr3_aa: CSVEVRGETQYF
d_call: NA; j_call: TRBJ1-2; v_call: TRBV29-1; clone_size: NA; cdr3_nt: TGCAGCGTTGTCGATGGGCGGGACGGCTACACCTTC; cdr3_aa: CSVVDGRDGYTF
d_call: TRBD1; j_call: TRBJ2-3; v_call: TRBV18; clone_size: NA; cdr3_nt: TGTGCCAGCTCACCAGACAGGGAAGATACGCAGTATTTT; cdr3_aa: CASSPDREDTQYF
d_call: NA; j_call: TRBJ1-5; v_call: TRBV7-2; clone_size: NA; cdr3_nt: TGTGCCAGCAGCTTAGCCCAGGGTCGCGATCAGCCCCAGCATTTT; cdr3_aa: CASSLAQGRDQPQHF
d_call: NA; j_call: TRBJ2-1; v_call: TRBV6-5; clone_size: NA; cdr3_nt: TGTGCCAGCAGTCAACGCCAGGACAGCAAAAATGAGCAGTTCTTC; cdr3_aa: CASSQRQDSKNEQFF
d_call: NA; j_call: TRBJ2-1; v_call: TRBV4-1; clone_size: few; cdr3_nt: TGCGCCAGCAGCCCCCGGGAAAGGAGCTCCTACAATGAGCAGTTCTTC; cdr3_aa: CASSPRERSSYNEQFF
d_call: NA; j_call: TRBJ2-7; v_call: TRBV10-3; clone_size: NA; cdr3_nt: TGTGCCACCCGGGGGTCCTACGAGCAGTACTTC; cdr3_aa: CATRGSYEQYF
d_call: TRBD2; j_call: TRBJ2-7; v_call: TRBV2; clone_size: NA; cdr3_nt: TGTGCCAGCAGTGAATGGGCTAGCGGGACTAACGAGCAGTACTTC; cdr3_aa: CASSEWASGTNEQYF
d_call: TRBD1; j_call: TRBJ2-7; v_call: TRBV7-9; clone_size: NA; cdr3_nt: TGTGCCAGCAGCTCTCCCGGGACAGGGGCCGACGAGCAGTACTTC; cdr3_aa: CASSSPGTGADEQYF
d_call: TRBD1; j_call: TRBJ1-2; v_call: TRBV7-9; clone_size: few; cdr3_nt: TGTGCCAGCAGCTCACGACAGGGGGGCGGCTACACCTTC; cdr3_aa: CASSSRQGGGYTF
d_call: TRBD1; j_call: TRBJ1-4; v_call: TRBV19; clone_size: NA; cdr3_nt: TGTGCCAGTACCCAGGGGGCGGCTAATGAAAAACTGTTTTTT; cdr3_aa: CASTQGAANEKLFF
d_call: NA; j_call: TRBJ1-5; v_call: TRBV10-3; clone_size: few; cdr3_nt: TGTGCCATCAGTGAGTCGGGTCCCGGGGCCCAGCATTTT; cdr3_aa: CAISESGPGAQHF
d_call: TRBD1; j_call: TRBJ2-2; v_call: TRBV6-6; clone_size: once; cdr3_nt: TGTGCCAGCAGAATCAGGGGGACCGGGGAGCTGTTTTTT; cdr3_aa: CASRIRGTGELFF
d_call: TRBD1; j_call: TRBJ2-6; v_call: TRBV5-1; clone_size: NA; cdr3_nt: TGCGCCAGCAGCGACAGGGCTGGGGCCAACGTCCTGACTTTC; cdr3_aa: CASSDRAGANVLTF
d_call: NA; j_call: TRBJ2-7; v_call: TRBV7-6; clone_size: large; cdr3_nt: TGTGCCAGCAGCTGGGGGGACGGTTACGAGCAGTACTTC; cdr3_aa: CASSWGDGYEQYF
d_call: NA; j_call: TRBJ2-7; v_call: TRBV5-1; clone_size: NA; cdr3_nt: TGCGCCAGCAGCTTTGCCCCGGGATCTTATTCCCACGAGCAGTACTTC; cdr3_aa: CASSFAPGSYSHEQYF
d_call: NA; j_call: TRBJ2-7; v_call: TRBV6-6; clone_size: NA; cdr3_nt: TGTGCCAGCAGCCCCGCAGGGGCGAGCTCCTACGAGCAGTACTTC; cdr3_aa: CASSPAGASSYEQYF
d_call: TRBD1; j_call: TRBJ1-2; v_call: TRBV5-6; clone_size: once; cdr3_nt: TGTGCCAGCAGCAACCGGGACAGGAATAACTATGGCTACACCTTC; cdr3_aa: CASSNRDRNNYGYTF
d_call: TRBD1; j_call: TRBJ1-1; v_call: TRBV9; clone_size: medium-sized; cdr3_nt: TGTGCCAGCAGCGCGACGGGCAGGGGGCTTTCGGACGATGAAGCTTTCTTT; cdr3_aa: CASSATGRGLSDDEAFF